The 17 T cell receptor beta chains below come from one sample, sequenced in a study of blood T cell repertoires in COVID-19. Assay used: immunoSEQ multiplex PCR; TCRdb lists only in-frame clones, some missing. The table shows under 250,000 clones, with around three quarters occurring only once. The sequencing input was peripheral blood. Every receptor here comes from a woman in her 70s with acute or convalescent COVID-19.

V is TRBV9 and J is TRBJ2-5; possible D gene TRBD1, 5 bases. Germline CDR1 and CDR2: SGDLS and YYNGEE. The CDR3 sequence is 14 residues long. Between the trimmed V and J ends, which lost 0 bases and 5 bases, there was a span of 11 bases. Here the CDR3 reads CASSVGAGYETQYF. DNA for the CDR3: TGTGCCAGCAGCGTAGGGGCAGGGTATGAGACCCAGTACTTC.

The V gene is TRBV27, the J gene TRBJ2-2; 8 nucleotides match TRBD2. The CDR3 contains 17 residues. With V trimmed by 10 bases and J by 7 bases, 20 bases remained unmatched. Per the germline V gene, CDR1 is MNHEY and CDR2 is SMNVEV (reference sequence). CDR3 nucleotide sequence: TGTGCCACCGATCCCTGGGGCTCGGGGGGGCAGGGCGGGGAGCTGTTTTTT. Translating gives CATDPWGSGGQGGELFF.

This clone was seen once. This rearrangement joins TRBV11-2 to TRBJ2-5, with TRBD1 matching over 11 bases. Trimming removed 5 bases from V and 5 bases from J; junction bases left unmatched: 16. The CDR3 is 18 residues long. Germline CDR1 reads SGHAT; CDR2 reads FQNNGV. This CDR3 reads CASSSSGQGERGRETQYF. CDR3 bases: TGTGCCAGCAGCAGTTCGGGACAGGGGGAAAGGGGCCGGGAGACCCAGTACTTC.

The genes are TRBV19 and TRBJ1-2; TRBD1 matches at 9 bases. Germline values: CDR1 LNHDA, CDR2 SQIVND (reference sequence). The junction had 6 bases not matched to a gene; V was cut back by 7 bases and J by 6 bases. This CDR3 has 13 residues. This CDR3 reads CASNRGTGNGYTF. The CDR3 nucleotides are TGTGCCAGTAATCGAGGGACAGGGAATGGCTACACCTTC.

The sample holds a few counts of this clone. The V call is TRBV12-5, the J call TRBJ1-4; 7 nucleotides align to TRBD1. Per germline, CDR1 LGHNT and CDR2 FRNRAP. The CDR3 length is 16 residues. With 5 bases clipped from V and 6 bases from J, the junction kept 12 bases outside the gene matches. The CDR3 spells CASGDRRQGLYEKLFF. The DNA of the CDR3 is TGTGCTAGTGGTGACCGAAGACAGGGTCTTTATGAAAAACTGTTTTTT.

This clone was counted only a few times. The genes are TRBV9 and TRBJ2-3, with 8 bases identical to TRBD2. The germline V gene encodes CDR1 SGDLS and CDR2 YYNGEE. V lost 0 bases to trimming and J lost 3 bases; unmatched junction nucleotides: 3. This CDR3 has 15 residues. The CDR3 sequence: CASSVGGGMTDTQYF. CDR3 bases: TGTGCCAGCAGCGTAGGCGGGGGGATGACAGATACGCAGTATTTT.

In this sample, this clone turned up a few times. V and J are TRBV4-1 and TRBJ1-4; D remains unclear. This CDR3 region has 16 residues. Trimming took 1 base from V and 0 from J, leaving 9 bases between them. Germline CDR1 MGHRA, CDR2 YSYEKL. CDR3 protein: CASSQGGYATNEKLFF. In DNA, the CDR3 is TGCGCCAGCAGCCAAGGAGGTTACGCAACTAATGAAAAACTGTTTTTT.

V is TRBV7-8 and J is TRBJ2-7; perhaps TRBD1 as D (6 bases). Germline CDR1 is SGHVS and CDR2 is FQNEAQ. The CDR3 contains 15 residues. V was clipped by 1 base and J by 6 bases, with 16 bases between them. The CDR3 DNA reads as TGTGCCAGCAGCTTAGACTGGGGGACACATGCCGAGCAGTACGTC. Translated, it gives CASSLDWGTHAEQYV.

V is TRBV3-1 (or the pseudogene TRBV3-2) and J is TRBJ2-3; 9 bases map to TRBD2. This CDR3 region has 16 residues. Trimming cost V 0 bases and J 6 bases; bases outside gene matches: 7. Germline V gene sequence: CDR1 LGHDT, CDR2 YNNKEL (reference sequence). The CDR3 reads CASSQDRLAGRDTQYF. The CDR3 coding sequence is TGTGCCAGCAGCCAAGACAGGCTAGCGGGGCGTGATACGCAGTATTTT.

V usage is TRBV29-1 and J usage is TRBJ2-6; 11 bases line up with TRBD1. Germline CDR1 and CDR2: SQVTM and ANQGSEA. The CDR3 runs 17 residues. V was pared by 7 bases and J by 0 bases, with 8 bases of the junction left unmatched. The CDR3 loop is CSALGTGGGSGANVLTF. The CDR3 coding sequence is TGCAGCGCCCTAGGGACAGGGGGAGGCTCTGGGGCCAACGTCCTGACTTTC.

The gene calls are TRBV9 and TRBJ2-3; 7 bases align to TRBD2. The germline gives CDR1 SGDLS, CDR2 YYNGEE. The CDR3 loop spans 11 amino acids. J was trimmed by 12 bases and V by 7 bases; bases with no gene match: 8. The DNA for the CDR3 is TGTGCCAGCGGGGACGCGGGGGTTCAGTATTTT. As protein: CASGDAGVQYF.

This sequence joins TRBV5-1 and TRBJ1-2, with D perhaps matching TRBD1 (6 bases). With 0 bases removed from V and 8 bases from J, the gap between germline ends came to 11 bases. CDR1 and CDR2 from the germline V gene are SGHRS and YFSETQ. This CDR3 spans 13 amino acids. CDR3: CASSLGQDDGYTF. The CDR3 bases are TGCGCCAGCAGCTTGGGACAGGATGACGGCTACACCTTC.

V usage is TRBV5-5 and J usage is TRBJ2-7; 10 nucleotides agree with TRBD1. Germline assignment: CDR1 SGHKS and CDR2 YYEKEE (reference sequence). V gave up 4 bases and J gave up 5 bases; unmatched junction bases: 9. The CDR3 contains 15 residues. The CDR3, as DNA: TGTGCCAGCAGCCCCCCCGACAGGGGGCTGAACGAGCAGTACTTC. It is translated as CASSPPDRGLNEQYF.

The chain recombines TRBV7-6 with TRBJ1-6; a possible D gene is TRBD1 (5 bases). This CDR3 comprises 13 residues. The germline gives CDR1 SGHVS, CDR2 FNYEAQ. V was cut by 2 bases and J by 11 bases, with 10 bases left in between. This chain's CDR3 is CASSLYNRPPLHF. The CDR3, as DNA: TGTGCCAGCAGCTTATACAACAGGCCACCCCTCCACTTT.

In its sample, this clone was seen a few times. The chain uses TRBV4-3 and TRBJ2-7; tentatively, D is TRBD1 (6 bases). V dropped 1 base and J dropped 4 bases, with 8 bases sitting between them. CDR1 and CDR2 from the germline V gene are LGHNA and YSLEER. The CDR3 contains 13 residues. CDR3 loop: CASSQAQGYEQYF. CDR3 DNA sequence: TGCGCCAGCAGCCAAGCACAGGGATACGAGCAGTACTTC.

This chain uses TRBV3-1 (or the pseudogene TRBV3-2) with TRBJ2-1, with 12 bases identical to TRBD2. The CDR3 has 16 amino acids. With 0 bases clipped from V and 12 bases from J, the junction kept 9 bases outside the gene matches. CDR1 and CDR2 (germline): LGHDT, YNNKEL (reference sequence). CDR3 loop: CASSQDSSGGASVQFF. The CDR3, as DNA: TGTGCCAGCAGCCAAGACTCTAGCGGGGGGGCCTCGGTGCAGTTCTTC.

The chain is built from TRBV7-2 and TRBJ2-2; no clear D. The CDR3 covers 12 residues. The ends were cut back, 1 base at V and 10 bases at J, with 7 bases in the middle. CDR1 and CDR2 (germline): SGHTA, FQGNSA. DNA for the CDR3: TGTGCCAGCAGCTTAGGTGCAGAGGAGCTGTTTTTT. Protein: CASSLGAEELFF.